This TCR beta chain came from a study of shared clonotypes between healthy human individuals. Across the whole study: Per-donor plates numbered three CD4 naive, three CD4 memory, two CD8 naive and one CD8 memory.

The table came from immunoSEQ multiplex PCR; TCRdb's copy has only in-frame clones and leaves some out. The sample carries about 2 million clones, about 95% recorded once. Study-level points and caveats: Some naive CD4 clonotypes, around 4.9%, turned up in common across several donors.

CD45RO-negative, CCR7-positively selected cells formed the naive CD8 fraction, excluding terminally differentiated effector memory CD45RA+ cells. CDR1 is MGHDK and CDR2 is SYGVNS in the germline V gene. There are 14 residues in the CDR3. Trimming took off 5 bases at V and 0 bases at J, with 7 bases between the two ends. About this clone: The target antigen is unknown.

This TCR came from a man aged 18 to 29 in good health. Sequenced: naive CD8+ T cells sorted from blood. This rearrangement joins TRBV25-1 to TRBJ2-2; D gene ambiguous. DNA of the CDR3: TGTGCCAGCAGTCGGCAGTCGAACACCGGGGAGCTGTTTTTT. Protein sequence: CASSRQSNTGELFF.